The present T cell receptor (beta chain) was sequenced within a study of blood T cell repertoires in COVID-19. In the study overall: Samples representing acute and convalescent COVID-19 were sourced from the United States, Italy and Spain.

Assay: immunoSEQ multiplex PCR; the TCRdb copy retains only in-frame clones and omits some. This table has roughly 240,000 clones, 80% to 90% appearing once. CDR3 size: 15 residues. V was clipped by 0 bases and J by 8 bases; unmatched bases: 5. Germline assignment: CDR1 SGHRS and CDR2 YFSETQ. In terms of age and location, participants ranged from roughly 18 to 100 years and lived in roughly 22 US areas. Cohorts were assigned according to the clinical history that participants reported. The sequence was obtained from a woman aged 40 to 50 who had been exposed to COVID-19. The sample consisted of PBMCs or T cells enriched from blood (not recorded which). This chain links TRBV5-1 with TRBJ1-6; the match to TRBD1 covers 7 bases. The CDR3 DNA reads as TGCGCCAGCAGCTTGGACCCCAGGGGGGATTCACCCCTCCACTTT. Translation: CASSLDPRGDSPLHF.